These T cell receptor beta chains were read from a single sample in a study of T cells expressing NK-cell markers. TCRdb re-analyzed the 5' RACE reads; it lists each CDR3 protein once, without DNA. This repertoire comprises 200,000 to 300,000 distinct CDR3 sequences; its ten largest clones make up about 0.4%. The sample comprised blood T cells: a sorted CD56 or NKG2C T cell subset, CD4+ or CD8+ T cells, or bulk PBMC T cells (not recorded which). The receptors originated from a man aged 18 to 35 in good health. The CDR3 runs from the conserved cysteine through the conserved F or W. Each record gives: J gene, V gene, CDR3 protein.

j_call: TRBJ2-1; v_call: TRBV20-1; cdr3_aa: CSASSPGTTSNNEQFF
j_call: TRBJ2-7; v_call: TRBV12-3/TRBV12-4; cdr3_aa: CASSSGTPYEQYF
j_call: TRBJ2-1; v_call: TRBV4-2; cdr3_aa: CASSRGDRRDSVNEQFF
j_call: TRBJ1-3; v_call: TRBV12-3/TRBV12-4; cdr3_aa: CASIRVGAGNTIYF
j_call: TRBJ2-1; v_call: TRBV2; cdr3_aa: CASSGTTNEQFF
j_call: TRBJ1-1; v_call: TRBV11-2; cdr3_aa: CASSQRGGRNTEAFF
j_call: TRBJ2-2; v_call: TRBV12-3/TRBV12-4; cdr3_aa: CASSLRGELFF
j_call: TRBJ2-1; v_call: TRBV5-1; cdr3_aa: CASSSDGLGSYNEQFF
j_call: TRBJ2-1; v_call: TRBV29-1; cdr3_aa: CSAQVWHNEQFF
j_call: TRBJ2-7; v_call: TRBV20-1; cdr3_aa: CSARPTGRVEQYF
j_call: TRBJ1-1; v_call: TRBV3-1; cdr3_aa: CASDRDRGPAFF
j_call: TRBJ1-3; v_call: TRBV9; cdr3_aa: CASSVEGGRNTIYF
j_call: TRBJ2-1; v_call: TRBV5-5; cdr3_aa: CASTSGLAGDEQFF
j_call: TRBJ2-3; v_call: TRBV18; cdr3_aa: CASSPSGIGGTDTQYF
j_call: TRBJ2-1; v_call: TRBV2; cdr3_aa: CASRPAPEGNEQFF
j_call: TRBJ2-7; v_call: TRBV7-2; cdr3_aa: CASSLRSDHYEQYF
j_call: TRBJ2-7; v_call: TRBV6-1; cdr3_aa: CASSLSGGSSYEQYF
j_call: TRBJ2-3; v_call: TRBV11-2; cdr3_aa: CASSLESWTFGTDTQYF
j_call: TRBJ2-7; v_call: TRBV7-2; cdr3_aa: CASSTDRSTEQYF
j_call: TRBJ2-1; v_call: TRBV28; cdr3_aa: CASSLDLGTENEQFF
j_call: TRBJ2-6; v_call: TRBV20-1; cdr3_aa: CSARKPPAHSGANVLTF
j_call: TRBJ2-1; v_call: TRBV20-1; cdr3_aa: CSARLRLGMGQFF
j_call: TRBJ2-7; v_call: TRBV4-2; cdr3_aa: CASSQGQGPSYEQYF
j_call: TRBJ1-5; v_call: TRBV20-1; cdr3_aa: CSAQGQGAQPQHF
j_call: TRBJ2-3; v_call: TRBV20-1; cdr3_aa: CSARAPSQSPDTQYF
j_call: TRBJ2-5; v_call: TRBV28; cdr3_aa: CASSPEDRGETQYF
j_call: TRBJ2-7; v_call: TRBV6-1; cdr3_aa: CASSKPWTGIDSYEQYF
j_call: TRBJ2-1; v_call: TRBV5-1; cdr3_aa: CASSSLPGQGANEQFF
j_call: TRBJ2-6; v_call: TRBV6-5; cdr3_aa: CASSLTGTGLGGANVLTF
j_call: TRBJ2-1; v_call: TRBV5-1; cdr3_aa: CASSFTSGTTNEQFF
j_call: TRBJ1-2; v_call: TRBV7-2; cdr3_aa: CASSLPDRGRANYGYTF
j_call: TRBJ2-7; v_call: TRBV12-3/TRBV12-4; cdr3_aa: CASRRGLAEQYF
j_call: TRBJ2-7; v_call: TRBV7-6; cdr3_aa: CASSLAGTAAYEQYF
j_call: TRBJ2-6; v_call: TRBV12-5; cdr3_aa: CASGLKVWGANVLTF
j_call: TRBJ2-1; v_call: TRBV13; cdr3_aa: CASRRLIAGNEQFF
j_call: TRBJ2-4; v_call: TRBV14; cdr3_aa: CASSQPGTSWGNIQYF
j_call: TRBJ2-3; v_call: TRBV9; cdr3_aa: CASSVLGESTDTQYF
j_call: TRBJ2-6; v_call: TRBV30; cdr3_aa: CAWRRGPGANVLTF
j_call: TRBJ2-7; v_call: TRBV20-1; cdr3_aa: CSARQEVLSEQYF
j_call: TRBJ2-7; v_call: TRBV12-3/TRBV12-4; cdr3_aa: CASSFRGRQSSYEQYF
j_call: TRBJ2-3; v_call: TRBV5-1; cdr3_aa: CASSLAIQGPRPTDTQYF
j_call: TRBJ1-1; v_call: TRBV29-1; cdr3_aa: CSGSGVNTEAFF
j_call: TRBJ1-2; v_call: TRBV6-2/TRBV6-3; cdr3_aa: CASSRGLRDRNYGYTF
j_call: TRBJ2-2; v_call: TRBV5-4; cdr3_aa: CAGGLAGIDTGELFF
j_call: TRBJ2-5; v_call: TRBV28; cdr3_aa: CASSPLTPQETQYF
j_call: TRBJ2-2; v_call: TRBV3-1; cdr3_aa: CASSHVAGGRSGELFF
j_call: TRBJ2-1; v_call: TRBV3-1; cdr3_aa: CASSQGLAGGHNEQFF
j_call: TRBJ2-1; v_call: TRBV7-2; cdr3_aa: CASSLEAGGGNEQFF
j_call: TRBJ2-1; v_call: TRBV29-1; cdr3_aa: CSVEPSGFYNEQFF
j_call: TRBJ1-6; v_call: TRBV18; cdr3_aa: CASSPLEGGGNSPLHF
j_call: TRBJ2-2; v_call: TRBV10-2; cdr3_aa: CASMGLAGAYTGELFF
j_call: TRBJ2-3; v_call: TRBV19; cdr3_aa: CASSIERALKSDTQYF
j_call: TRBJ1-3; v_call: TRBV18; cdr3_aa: CASSPTDFSGNTIYF
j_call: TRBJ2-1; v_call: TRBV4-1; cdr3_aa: CASSKDLVLAGREQFF
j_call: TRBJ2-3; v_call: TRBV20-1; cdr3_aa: CSVMGPPGTQYF
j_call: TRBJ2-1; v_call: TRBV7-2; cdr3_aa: CASSDGPSFGFF
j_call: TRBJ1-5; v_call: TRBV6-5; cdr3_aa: CASSYRLNQPQHF
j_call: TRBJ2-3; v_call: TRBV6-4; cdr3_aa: CASSDSGLGDTQYF